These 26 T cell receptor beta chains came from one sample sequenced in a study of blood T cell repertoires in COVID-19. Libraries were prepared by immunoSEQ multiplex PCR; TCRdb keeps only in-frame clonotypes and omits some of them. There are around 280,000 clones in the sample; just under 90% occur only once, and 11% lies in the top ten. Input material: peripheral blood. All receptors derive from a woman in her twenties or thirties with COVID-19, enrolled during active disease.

This CDR3 reads CASSFVGWETQYF. CDR3 coding DNA: TGTGCCAGCAGTTTTGTCGGGTGGGAGACCCAGTACTTC. The gene calls are TRBV12-3 or TRBV12-4 and TRBJ2-5; D is unclear. This CDR3 has 13 amino acids. Trimming removed 3 bases from V and 5 bases from J, with 10 bases in between.

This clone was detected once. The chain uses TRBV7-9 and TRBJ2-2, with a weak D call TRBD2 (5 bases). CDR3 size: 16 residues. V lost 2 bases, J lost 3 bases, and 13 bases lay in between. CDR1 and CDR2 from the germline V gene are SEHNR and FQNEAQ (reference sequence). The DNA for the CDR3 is TGTGCCAGCAGCTTATTGAAATCGAGGGACACCGGGGAGCTGTTTTTT. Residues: CASSLLKSRDTGELFF.

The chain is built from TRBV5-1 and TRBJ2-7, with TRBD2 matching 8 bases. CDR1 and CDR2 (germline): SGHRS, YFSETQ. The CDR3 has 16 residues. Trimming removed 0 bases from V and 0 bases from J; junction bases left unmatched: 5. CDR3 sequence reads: CASSLGAGVLSYEQYF. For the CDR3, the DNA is TGCGCCAGCAGCTTGGGAGCGGGGGTCCTCTCCTACGAGCAGTACTTC.

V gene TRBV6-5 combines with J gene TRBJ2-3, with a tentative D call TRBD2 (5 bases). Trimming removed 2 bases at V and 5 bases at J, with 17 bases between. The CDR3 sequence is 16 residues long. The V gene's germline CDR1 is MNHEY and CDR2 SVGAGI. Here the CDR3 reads CASSYDSAARVDTQYF. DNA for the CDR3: TGTGCCAGCAGTTACGACTCAGCGGCGAGAGTAGATACGCAGTATTTT.

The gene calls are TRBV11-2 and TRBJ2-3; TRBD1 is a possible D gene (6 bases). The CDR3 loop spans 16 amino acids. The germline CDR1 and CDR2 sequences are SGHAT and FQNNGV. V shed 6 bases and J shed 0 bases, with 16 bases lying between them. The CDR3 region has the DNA TGTGCCAGCAGTCTCGGACAGTTATCTAGCACAGATACGCAGTATTTT. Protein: CASSLGQLSSTDTQYF.

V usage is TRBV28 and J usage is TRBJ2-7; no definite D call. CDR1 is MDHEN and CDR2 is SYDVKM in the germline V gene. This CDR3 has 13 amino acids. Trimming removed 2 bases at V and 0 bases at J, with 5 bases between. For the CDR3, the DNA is TGTGCCAGCAGTTTACAGGTCTCCTACGAGCAGTACTTC. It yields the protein CASSLQVSYEQYF.

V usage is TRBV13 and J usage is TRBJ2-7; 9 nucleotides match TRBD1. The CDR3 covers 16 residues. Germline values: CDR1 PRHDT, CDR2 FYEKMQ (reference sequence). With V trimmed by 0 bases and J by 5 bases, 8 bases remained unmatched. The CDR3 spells CASSLGPGTGRHEQYF. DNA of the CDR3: TGTGCCAGCAGCTTAGGTCCTGGGACAGGGAGGCACGAGCAGTACTTC.

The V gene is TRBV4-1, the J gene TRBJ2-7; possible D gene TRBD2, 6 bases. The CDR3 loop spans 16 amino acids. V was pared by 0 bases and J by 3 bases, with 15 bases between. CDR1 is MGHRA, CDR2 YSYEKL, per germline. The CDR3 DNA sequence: TGCGCCAGCAGCCAAGAGTCCCTGGGGGGATACTACGAGCAGTACTTC. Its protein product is CASSQESLGGYYEQYF.

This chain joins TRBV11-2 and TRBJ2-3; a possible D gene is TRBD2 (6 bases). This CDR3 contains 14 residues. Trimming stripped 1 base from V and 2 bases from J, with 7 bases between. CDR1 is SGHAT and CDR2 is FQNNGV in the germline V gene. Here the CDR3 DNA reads TGTGCCAGCAGCTTAGCGGGGGTCACAGATACGCAGTATTTT. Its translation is CASSLAGVTDTQYF.

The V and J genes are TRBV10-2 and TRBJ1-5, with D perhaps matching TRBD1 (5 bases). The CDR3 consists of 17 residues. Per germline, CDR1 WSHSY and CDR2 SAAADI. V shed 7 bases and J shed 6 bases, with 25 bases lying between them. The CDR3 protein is CASTTNRTSNNPQPQHF. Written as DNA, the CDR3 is TGCGCCAGCACCACGAACCGGACATCCAATAACCCTCAGCCCCAGCATTTT.

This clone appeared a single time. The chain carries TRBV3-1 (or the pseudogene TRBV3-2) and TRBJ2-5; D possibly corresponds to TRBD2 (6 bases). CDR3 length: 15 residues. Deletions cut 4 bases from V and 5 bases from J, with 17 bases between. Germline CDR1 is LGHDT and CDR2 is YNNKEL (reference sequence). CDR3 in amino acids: CASSPRTGEGETQYF. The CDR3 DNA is TGTGCCAGCAGCCCCCGGACGGGGGAAGGGGAGACCCAGTACTTC.

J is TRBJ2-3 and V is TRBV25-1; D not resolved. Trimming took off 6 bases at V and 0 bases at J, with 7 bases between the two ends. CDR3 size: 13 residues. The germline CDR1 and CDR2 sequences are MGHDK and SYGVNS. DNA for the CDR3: TGTGCCAGCAGGGGCCTGAGCACAGATACGCAGTATTTT. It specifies CASRGLSTDTQYF.

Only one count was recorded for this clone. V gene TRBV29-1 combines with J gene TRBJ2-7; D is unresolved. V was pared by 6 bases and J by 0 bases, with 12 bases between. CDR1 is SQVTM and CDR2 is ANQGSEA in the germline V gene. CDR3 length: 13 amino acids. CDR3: CSVWAPSSYEQYF. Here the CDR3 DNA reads TGCAGCGTATGGGCACCGAGCTCCTACGAGCAGTACTTC.

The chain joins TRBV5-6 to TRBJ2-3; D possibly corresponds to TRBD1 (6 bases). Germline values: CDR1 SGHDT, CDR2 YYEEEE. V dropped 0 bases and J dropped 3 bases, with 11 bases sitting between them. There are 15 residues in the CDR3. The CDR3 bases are TGTGCCAGCAGCTTGGTGGGGGCGAGTACAGATACGCAGTATTTT. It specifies CASSLVGASTDTQYF.

CDR3 loop: CAIRAGWAEKLFF. The CDR3 DNA follows: TGTGCCATCAGGGCAGGGTGGGCTGAAAAACTGTTTTTT. The chain couples TRBV10-3 to TRBJ1-4; maybe TRBD1 (5 bases). Trimming cost V 6 bases and J 7 bases, with 12 bases left between them. From germline, CDR1 is ENHRY and CDR2 SYGVKD. The CDR3 spans 13 residues.

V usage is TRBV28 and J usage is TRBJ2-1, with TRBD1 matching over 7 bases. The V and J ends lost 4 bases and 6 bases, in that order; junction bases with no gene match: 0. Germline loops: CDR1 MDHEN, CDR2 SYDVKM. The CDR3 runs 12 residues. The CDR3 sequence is CASSWDSNEQFF. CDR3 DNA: TGTGCCAGCAGTTGGGACAGCAATGAGCAGTTCTTC.

The CDR3 DNA reads as TGTGCCAGCCAAGAGCGGGGGATGTACACCGGGGAGCTGTTTTTT. Translated, it gives CASQERGMYTGELFF. The V and J genes are TRBV6-5 and TRBJ2-2; 8 nucleotides match TRBD2. CDR1 MNHEY and CDR2 SVGAGI come from the germline V gene. The V segment lost 8 bases and the J segment 3 bases; nucleotides outside the gene matches: 8. The length of the CDR3 is 15 residues.

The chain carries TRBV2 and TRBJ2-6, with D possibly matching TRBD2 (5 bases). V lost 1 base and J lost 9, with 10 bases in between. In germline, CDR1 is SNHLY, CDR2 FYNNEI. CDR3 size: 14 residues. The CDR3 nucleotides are TGTGCCAGCAGTGAAGGGCCCGGGATCAACGTCCTGACTTTC. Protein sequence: CASSEGPGINVLTF.

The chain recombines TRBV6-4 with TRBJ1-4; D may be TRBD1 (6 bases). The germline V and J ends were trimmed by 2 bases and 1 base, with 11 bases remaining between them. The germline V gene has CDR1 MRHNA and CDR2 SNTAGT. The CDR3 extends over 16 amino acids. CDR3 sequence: CASSDVTGRTNEKLFF. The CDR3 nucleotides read TGTGCCAGCAGTGACGTCACAGGGCGAACTAATGAAAAACTGTTTTTT.

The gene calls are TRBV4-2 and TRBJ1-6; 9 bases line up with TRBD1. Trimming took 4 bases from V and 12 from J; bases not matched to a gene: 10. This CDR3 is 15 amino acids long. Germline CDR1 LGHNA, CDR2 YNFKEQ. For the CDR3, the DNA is TGTGCCAGCAGCCTCGGGACAGGGTATAGTCTACCCCTCCACTTT. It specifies CASSLGTGYSLPLHF.

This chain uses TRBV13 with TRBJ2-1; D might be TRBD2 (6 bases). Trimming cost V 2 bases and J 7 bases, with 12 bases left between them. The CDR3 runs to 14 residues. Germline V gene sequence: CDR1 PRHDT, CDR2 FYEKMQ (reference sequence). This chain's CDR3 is CASSLWGVRNEQFF. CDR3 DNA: TGTGCCAGCAGCTTATGGGGGGTTCGGAATGAGCAGTTCTTC.

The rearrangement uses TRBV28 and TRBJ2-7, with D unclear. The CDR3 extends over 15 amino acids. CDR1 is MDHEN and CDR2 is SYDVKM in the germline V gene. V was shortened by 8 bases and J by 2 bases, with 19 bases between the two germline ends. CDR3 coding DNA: TGTGCCAGCCAAACCGTGGTGAACCGAGCCTACGAGCAGTACTTC. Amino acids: CASQTVVNRAYEQYF. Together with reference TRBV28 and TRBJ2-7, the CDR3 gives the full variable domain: DVKVTQSSRYLVKRTGEKVFLECVQDMDHENMFWYRQDPGLGLRLIYFSYDVKMKEKGDIPEGYSVSREKKERFSLILESASTNQTSMYLCASQTVVNRAYEQYFGPGTRLTVT.

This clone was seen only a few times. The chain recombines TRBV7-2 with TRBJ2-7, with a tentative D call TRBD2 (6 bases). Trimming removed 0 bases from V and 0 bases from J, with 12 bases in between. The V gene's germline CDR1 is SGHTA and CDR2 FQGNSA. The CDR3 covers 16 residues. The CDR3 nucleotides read TGTGCCAGCAGCTTAGCGCACGGGGGTAGCTCCTACGAGCAGTACTTC. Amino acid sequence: CASSLAHGGSSYEQYF.

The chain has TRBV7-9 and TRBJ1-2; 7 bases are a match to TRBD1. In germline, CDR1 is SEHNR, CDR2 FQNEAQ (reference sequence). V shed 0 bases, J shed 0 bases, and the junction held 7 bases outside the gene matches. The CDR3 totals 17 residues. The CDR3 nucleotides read TGTGCCAGCAGCTTAGCCTCCATGGACAGGACTAACTATGGCTACACCTTC. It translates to CASSLASMDRTNYGYTF.

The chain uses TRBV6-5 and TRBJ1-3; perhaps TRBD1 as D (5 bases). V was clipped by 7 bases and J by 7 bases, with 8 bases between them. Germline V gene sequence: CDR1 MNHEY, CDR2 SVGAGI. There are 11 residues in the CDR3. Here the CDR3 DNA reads TGTGCCAGCATTCGGGGGAACACCATATATTTT. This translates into CASIRGNTIYF.

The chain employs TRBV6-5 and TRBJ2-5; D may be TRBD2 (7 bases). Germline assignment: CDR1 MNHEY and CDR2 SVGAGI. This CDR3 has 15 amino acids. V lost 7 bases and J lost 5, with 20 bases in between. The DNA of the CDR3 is TGTGCCAGCACCGCGGGGGCCCTCGGCGTGGAGACCCAGTACTTC. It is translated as CASTAGALGVETQYF.